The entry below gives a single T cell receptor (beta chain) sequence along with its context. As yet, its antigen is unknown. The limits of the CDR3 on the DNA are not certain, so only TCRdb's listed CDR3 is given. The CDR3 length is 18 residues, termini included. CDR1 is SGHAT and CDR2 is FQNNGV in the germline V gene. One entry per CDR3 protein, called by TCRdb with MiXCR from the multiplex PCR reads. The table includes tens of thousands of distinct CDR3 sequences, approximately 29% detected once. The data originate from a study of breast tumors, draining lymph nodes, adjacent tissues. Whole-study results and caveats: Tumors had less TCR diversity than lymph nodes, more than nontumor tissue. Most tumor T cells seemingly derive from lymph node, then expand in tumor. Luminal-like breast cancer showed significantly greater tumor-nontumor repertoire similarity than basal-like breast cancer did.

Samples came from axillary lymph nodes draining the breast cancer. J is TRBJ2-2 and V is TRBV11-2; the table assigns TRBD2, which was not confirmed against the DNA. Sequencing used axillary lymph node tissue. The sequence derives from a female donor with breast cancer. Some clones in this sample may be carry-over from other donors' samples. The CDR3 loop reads CASSLGLSYEQYFGELFF.